The T cell receptor beta chain described here comes from a study of identical twins. Study-level findings and limits: Out-of-frame beta sequences exhibited a weaker degree of excess twin sharing. Model-predicted out-of-frame TCR alpha sharing fell below observed values in monozygotic twins.

V shed 5 bases and J shed 2 bases, with 11 bases lying between them. Germline CDR1 and CDR2: SGHTA and FQGTGA. The CDR3 contains 14 residues. Comment on this clonotype: Antigen: not known.

TCRdb passed the 5' RACE reads through MiXCR, listing each CDR3 protein once. Of about 530,000 distinct CDR3 sequences in the sample, 12% to 15% were seen once. This sample also appeared in a second study, on yellow fever vaccine responses in identical twins. That work contributes: In identical twins, vaccine T cell responses appeared partly shared and partly individual.

The sequenced sample was CD4+ T cells sorted from blood. The receptor's source is a woman aged 18-29 years in good health. The rearrangement links TRBV7-3 to TRBJ2-3, with D perhaps matching TRBD1 (5 bases). The chain's CDR3 is CASSTTGYTDTQYF. The CDR3 region has the DNA TGTGCCAGCAGCACCACAGGTTACACAGATACGCAGTATTTT. Full variable domain (missing parts from reference TRBV7-3 and TRBJ2-3): GAGVSQTPSNKVTEKGKYVELRCDPISGHTALYWYRQSLGQGPEFLIYFQGTGAADDSGLPNDRFFAVRPEGSVSTLKIQRTERGDSAVYLCASSTTGYTDTQYFGPGTRLTVL.